This paragraph reports one TCR beta chain. The repertoire was sequenced with immunoSEQ multiplex PCR; TCRdb's copy has only in-frame clones and lacks some. The sample shows 280,000 or so clones, around 87% of them seen only once. These data come from a study of blood T cell repertoires in COVID-19. Study context: The United States, Italy and Spain provided the acute and convalescent COVID-19 samples. T cells, B-cell-depleted T cells, or PBMCs provided the cDNA or gDNA that served as material.

The germline V gene has CDR1 LNHDA and CDR2 SQIVND (reference sequence). The CDR3 runs to 14 residues. Trimming removed 3 bases at V and 3 bases at J, with 9 bases between. The chain combines TRBV19 with TRBJ1-5; D not resolved. The clonotype comes from a woman aged 30 to 39 who had recovered from COVID-19. The sequenced sample was peripheral blood. The CDR3: CASSMEQPNQPQHF. As DNA, the CDR3 is TGTGCCAGTAGTATGGAACAGCCCAATCAGCCCCAGCATTTT.